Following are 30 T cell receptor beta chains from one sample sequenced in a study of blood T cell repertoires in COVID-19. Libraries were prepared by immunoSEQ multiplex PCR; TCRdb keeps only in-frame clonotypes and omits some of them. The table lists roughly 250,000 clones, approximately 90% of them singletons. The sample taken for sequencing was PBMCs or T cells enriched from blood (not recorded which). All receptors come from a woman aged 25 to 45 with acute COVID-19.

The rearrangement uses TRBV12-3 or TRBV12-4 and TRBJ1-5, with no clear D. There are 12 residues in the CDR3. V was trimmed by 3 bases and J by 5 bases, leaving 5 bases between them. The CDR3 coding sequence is TGTGCCAGCAGTTTGGAGGATCAGCCCCAGCATTTT. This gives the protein CASSLEDQPQHF.

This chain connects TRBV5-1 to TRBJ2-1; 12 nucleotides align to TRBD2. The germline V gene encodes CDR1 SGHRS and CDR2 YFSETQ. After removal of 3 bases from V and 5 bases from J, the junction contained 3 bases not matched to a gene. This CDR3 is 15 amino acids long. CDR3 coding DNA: TGCGCCAGCAGCTGGACTAGCGGGACCCACAATGAGCAGTTCTTC. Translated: CASSWTSGTHNEQFF.

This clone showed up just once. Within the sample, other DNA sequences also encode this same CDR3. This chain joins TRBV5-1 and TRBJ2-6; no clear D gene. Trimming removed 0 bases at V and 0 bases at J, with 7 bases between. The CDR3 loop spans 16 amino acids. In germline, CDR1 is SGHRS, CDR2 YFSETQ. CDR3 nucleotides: TGCGCCAGCAGCTTGGGAGGATCCTCTGGGGCCAACGTCCTGACTTTC. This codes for CASSLGGSSGANVLTF.

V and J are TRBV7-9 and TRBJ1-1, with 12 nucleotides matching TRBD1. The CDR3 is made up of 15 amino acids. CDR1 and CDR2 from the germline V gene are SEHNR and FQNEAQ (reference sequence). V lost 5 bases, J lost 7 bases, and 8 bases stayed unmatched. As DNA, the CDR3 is TGTGCCAGCAGCCCCGCGGGACAGGGGGCTAATGAAGCTTTCTTT. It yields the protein CASSPAGQGANEAFF.

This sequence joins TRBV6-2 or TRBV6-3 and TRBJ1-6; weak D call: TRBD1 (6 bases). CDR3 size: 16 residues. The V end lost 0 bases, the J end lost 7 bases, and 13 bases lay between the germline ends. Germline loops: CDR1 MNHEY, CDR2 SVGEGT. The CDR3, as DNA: TGTGCCAGCAGTTACTCTGGGGGGGCGCTCAATTCACCCCTCCACTTT. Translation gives CASSYSGGALNSPLHF.

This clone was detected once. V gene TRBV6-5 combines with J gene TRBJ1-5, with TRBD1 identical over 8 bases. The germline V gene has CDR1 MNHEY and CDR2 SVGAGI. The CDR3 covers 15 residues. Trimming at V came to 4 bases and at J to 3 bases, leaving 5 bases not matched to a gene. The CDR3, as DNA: TGTGCCAGCAGTTCAGGGGGCTATATCAATCAGCCCCAGCATTTT. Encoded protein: CASSSGGYINQPQHF.

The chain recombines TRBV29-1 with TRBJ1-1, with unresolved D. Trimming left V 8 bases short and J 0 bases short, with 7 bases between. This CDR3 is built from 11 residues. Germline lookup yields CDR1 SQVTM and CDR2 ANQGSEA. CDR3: CSIALNTEAFF. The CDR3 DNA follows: TGCAGCATTGCGTTGAACACTGAAGCTTTCTTT.

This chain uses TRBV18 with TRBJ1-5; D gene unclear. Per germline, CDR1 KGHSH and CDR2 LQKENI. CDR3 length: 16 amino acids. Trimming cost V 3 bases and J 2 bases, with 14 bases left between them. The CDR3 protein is CASSPKGLEGNQPQHF. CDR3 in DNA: TGTGCCAGCTCACCTAAAGGACTTGAGGGCAATCAGCCCCAGCATTTT.

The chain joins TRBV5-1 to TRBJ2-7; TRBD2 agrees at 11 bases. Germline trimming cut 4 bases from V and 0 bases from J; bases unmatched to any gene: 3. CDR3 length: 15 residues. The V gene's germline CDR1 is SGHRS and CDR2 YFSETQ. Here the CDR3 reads CASSQTSGSSYEQYF. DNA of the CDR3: TGCGCCAGCAGCCAAACTAGCGGGAGCTCCTACGAGCAGTACTTC.

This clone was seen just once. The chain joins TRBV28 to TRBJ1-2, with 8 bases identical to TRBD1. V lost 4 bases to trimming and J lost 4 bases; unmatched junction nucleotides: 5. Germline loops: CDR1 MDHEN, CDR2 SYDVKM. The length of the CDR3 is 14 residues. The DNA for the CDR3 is TGTGCCAGCAGTTCCCGGGACAGGATCTATGGCTACACCTTC. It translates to CASSSRDRIYGYTF.

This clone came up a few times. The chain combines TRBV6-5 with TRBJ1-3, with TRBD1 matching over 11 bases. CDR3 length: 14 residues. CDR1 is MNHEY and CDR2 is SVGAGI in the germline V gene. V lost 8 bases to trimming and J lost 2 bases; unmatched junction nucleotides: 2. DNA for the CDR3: TGTGCCAGCTGGACAGGGGGCGCTGGAAACACCATATATTTT. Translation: CASWTGGAGNTIYF.

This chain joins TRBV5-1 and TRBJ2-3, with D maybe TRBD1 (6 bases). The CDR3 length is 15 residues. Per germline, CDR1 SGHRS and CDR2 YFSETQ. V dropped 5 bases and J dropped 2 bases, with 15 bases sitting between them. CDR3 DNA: TGCGCCAGCAGTCTGGGGACATCACCCACAGATACGCAGTATTTT. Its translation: CASSLGTSPTDTQYF.

The CDR3 nucleotides read TGTGCCACCGCCACGTTAGCGATCGGCGAGCAGTACTTC. Its translation is CATATLAIGEQYF. The genes are TRBV2 and TRBJ2-7; a weak D match, TRBD2 (5 bases). V was clipped by 10 bases and J by 6 bases, with 19 bases between them. CDR1 is SNHLY and CDR2 is FYNNEI in the germline V gene. This CDR3 has 13 residues.

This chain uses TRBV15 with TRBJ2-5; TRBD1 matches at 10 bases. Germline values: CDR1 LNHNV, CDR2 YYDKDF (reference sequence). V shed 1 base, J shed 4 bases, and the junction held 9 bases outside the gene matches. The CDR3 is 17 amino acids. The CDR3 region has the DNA TGTGCCACCAGCAGAGGCCGGGACAGGGGCGTTGGAGAGACCCAGTACTTC. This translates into CATSRGRDRGVGETQYF.

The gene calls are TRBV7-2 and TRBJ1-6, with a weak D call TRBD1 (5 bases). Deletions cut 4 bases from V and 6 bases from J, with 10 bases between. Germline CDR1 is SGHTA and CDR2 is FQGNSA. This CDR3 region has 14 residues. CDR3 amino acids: CASSSTVSNSPLHF. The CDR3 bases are TGTGCCAGCAGCTCGACAGTTTCTAATTCACCCCTCCACTTT.

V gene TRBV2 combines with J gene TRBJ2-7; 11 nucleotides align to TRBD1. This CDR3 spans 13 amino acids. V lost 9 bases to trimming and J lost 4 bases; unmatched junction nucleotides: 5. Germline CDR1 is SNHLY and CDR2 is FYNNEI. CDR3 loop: CASGGTGGYEQYF. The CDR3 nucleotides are TGTGCCAGTGGCGGGACAGGGGGATACGAGCAGTACTTC.

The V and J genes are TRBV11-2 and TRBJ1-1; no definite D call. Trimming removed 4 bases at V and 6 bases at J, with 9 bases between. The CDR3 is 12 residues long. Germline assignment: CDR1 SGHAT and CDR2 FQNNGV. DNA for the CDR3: TGTGCCAGCAGCTCGGGGTTCGCTGAAGCTTTCTTT. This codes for CASSSGFAEAFF. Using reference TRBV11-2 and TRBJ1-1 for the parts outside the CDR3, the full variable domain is EAGVAQSPRYKIIEKRQSVAFWCNPISGHATLYWYQQILGQGPKLLIQFQNNGVVDDSQLPKDRFSAERLKGVDSTLKIQPAKLEDSAVYLCASSSGFAEAFFGQGTRLTVV.

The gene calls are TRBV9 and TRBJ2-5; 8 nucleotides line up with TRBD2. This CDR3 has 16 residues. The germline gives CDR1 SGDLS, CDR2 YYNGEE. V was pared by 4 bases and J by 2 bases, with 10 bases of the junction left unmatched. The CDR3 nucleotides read TGTGCCAGCAGCCCCCGGGGGGGGGCCCTACAAGAGACCCAGTACTTC. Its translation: CASSPRGGALQETQYF. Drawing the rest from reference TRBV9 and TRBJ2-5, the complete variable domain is DSGVTQTPKHLITATGQRVTLRCSPRSGDLSVYWYQQSLDQGLQFLIQYYNGEERAKGNILERFSAQQFPDLHSELNLSSLELGDSALYFCASSPRGGALQETQYFGPGTRLLVL.

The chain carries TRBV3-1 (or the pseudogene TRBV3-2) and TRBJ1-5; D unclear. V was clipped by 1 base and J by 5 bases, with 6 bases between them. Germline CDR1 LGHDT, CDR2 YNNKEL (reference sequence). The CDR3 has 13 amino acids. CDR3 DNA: TGTGCCAGCAGCCAAGCGGCGGATCAGCCCCAGCATTTT. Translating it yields CASSQAADQPQHF.

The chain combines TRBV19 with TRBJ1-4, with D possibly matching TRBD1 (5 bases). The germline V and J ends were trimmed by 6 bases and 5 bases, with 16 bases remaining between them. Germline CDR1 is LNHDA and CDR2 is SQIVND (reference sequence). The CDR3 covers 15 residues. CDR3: CASSTQDSPNEKLFF. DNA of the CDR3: TGTGCCAGTAGCACCCAAGACAGCCCGAATGAAAAACTGTTTTTT.

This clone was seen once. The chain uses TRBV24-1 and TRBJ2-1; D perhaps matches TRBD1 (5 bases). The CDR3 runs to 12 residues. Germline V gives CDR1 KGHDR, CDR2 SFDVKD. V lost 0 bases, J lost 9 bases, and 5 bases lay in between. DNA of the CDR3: TGTGCCACCAGTGATTTGGACAGTGAGCAGTTCTTC. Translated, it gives CATSDLDSEQFF.

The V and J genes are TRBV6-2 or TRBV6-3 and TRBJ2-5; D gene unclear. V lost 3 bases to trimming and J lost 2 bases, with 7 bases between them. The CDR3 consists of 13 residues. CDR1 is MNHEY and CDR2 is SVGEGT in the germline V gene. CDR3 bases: TGTGCCAGCAGTTATGGTGAGCAAGAGACCCAGTACTTC. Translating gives CASSYGEQETQYF.

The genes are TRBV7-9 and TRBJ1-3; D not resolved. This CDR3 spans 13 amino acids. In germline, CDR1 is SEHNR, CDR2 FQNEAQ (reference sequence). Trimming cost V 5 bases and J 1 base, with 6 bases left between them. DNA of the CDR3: TGTGCCAGCAGCAGAGAATCTGGAAACACCATATATTTT. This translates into CASSRESGNTIYF.

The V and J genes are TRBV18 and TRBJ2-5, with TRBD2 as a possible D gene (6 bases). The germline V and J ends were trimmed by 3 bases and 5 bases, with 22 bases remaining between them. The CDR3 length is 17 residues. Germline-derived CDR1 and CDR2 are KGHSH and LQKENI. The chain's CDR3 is CASSPNGLDGLLETQYF. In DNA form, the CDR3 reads TGTGCCAGCTCACCCAATGGACTTGACGGACTACTGGAGACCCAGTACTTC.

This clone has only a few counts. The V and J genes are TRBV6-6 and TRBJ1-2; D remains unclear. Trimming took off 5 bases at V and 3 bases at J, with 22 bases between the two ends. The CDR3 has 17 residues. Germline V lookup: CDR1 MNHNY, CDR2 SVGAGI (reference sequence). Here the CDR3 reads CASSQSWRGKIDYGYTF. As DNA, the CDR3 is TGTGCCAGCAGTCAAAGCTGGCGGGGAAAAATAGACTATGGCTACACCTTC.

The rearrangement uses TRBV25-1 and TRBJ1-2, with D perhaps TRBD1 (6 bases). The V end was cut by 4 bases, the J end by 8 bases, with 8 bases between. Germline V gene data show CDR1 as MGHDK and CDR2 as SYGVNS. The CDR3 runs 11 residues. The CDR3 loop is CASSVTGGYTF. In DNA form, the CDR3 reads TGTGCCAGCAGTGTAACAGGGGGCTACACCTTC.

CDR3 bases: TGCGCCAGCGGAACATCGGGACTAGCGGGATTATCAGATACGCAGTATTTT. Its protein product is CASGTSGLAGLSDTQYF. The chain couples TRBV10-2 to TRBJ2-3; 13 bases align to TRBD2. With 8 bases clipped from V and 4 bases from J, the junction kept 12 bases outside the gene matches. In germline, CDR1 is WSHSY, CDR2 SAAADI. The CDR3 has 17 residues.

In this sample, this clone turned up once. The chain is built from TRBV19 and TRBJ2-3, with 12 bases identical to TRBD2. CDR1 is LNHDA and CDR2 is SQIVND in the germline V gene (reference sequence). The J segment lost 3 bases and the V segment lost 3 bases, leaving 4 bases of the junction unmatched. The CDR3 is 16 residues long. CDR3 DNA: TGTGCCAGTAGTATGACTAGCGGGGGATCGACAGATACGCAGTATTTT. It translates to CASSMTSGGSTDTQYF. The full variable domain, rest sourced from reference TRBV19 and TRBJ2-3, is DGGITQSPKYLFRKEGQNVTLSCEQNLNHDAMYWYRQDPGQGLRLIYYSQIVNDFQKGDIAEGYSVSREKKESFPLTVTSAQKNPTAFYLCASSMTSGGSTDTQYFGPGTRLTVL.

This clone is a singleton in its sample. The CDR3 region has the DNA TGTGCCAGCAGCTTGGGGGCAGGGTCCTACGAGCAGTACTTC. Amino acids: CASSLGAGSYEQYF. The rearrangement uses TRBV5-5 and TRBJ2-7, with a tentative D call TRBD1 (5 bases). The germline V and J ends were trimmed by 0 bases and 1 base, with 8 bases remaining between them. The length of the CDR3 is 14 residues. In germline, CDR1 is SGHKS, CDR2 YYEKEE (reference sequence).

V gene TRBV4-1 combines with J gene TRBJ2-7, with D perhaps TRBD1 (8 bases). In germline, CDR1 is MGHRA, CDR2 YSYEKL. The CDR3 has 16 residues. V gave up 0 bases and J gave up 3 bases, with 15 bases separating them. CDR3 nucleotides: TGCGCCAGCAGCCAAGAAACAGGGGGAGGGTTCTACGAGCAGTACTTC. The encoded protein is CASSQETGGGFYEQYF.